This T cell receptor (beta chain) was sequenced for a study of CD8+CD57+ T cells in acquired aplastic anemia. Whole-study context: CD4+ and CD8+ cells, once sorted, gave DNA averaging roughly 3.2 ug. Healthy donors yielded some 11 million CD4+ cell reads on average.

Looked up from germline, CDR1 is LNHNV and CDR2 is YYDKDF (reference sequence). The CDR3 runs to 15 residues. Trimming at V came to 5 bases and at J to 6 bases, leaving 11 bases not matched to a gene. The TCR beta profiling, which covered VDJ combination and CDR3 sequence, was carried out using genomic DNA as the template. TCRdb called the reads again in MiXCR, with one record for every CDR3 protein. The sample holds 400,000 to 500,000 distinct CDR3 sequences, 65% to 80% seen once. Whole-study results and caveats: Significance was not reached for CD8+ Simpson's diversity between patients and controls. Shared by patients and controls, 25 to 35 CD8+ CDR3s were abundant in patients.

This clonotype appeared a few times. Its matching antigen is unknown. The sequenced sample was sorted CD4+, CD8+, or CD8+CD57+ T cells (not recorded which) from PBMCs. This TCR came from a human donor in good health, serving as a control. The chain combines TRBV15 with TRBJ2-7; 9 bases match TRBD1. The chain's CDR3 is CATSGGGQGEAEQYF. The DNA for the CDR3 is TGTGCCACCAGCGGAGGGGGACAGGGTGAGGCCGAGCAGTACTTC.